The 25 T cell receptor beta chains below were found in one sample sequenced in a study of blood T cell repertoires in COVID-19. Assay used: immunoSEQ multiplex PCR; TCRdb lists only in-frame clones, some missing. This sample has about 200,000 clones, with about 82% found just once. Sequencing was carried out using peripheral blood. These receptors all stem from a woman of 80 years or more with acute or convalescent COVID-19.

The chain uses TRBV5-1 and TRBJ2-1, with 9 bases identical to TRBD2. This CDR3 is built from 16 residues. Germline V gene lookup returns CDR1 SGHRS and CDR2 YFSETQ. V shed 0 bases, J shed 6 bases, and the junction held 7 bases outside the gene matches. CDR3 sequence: CASSLDPGTSINEQFF. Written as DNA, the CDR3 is TGCGCCAGCAGCTTGGACCCCGGGACTAGCATCAATGAGCAGTTCTTC.

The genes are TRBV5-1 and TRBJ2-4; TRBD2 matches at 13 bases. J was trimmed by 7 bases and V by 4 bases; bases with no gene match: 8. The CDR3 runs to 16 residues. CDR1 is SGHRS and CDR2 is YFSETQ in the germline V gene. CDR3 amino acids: CASSTGLAGAVNIQYF. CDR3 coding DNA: TGCGCCAGCAGCACCGGACTAGCGGGAGCGGTGAACATTCAGTACTTC.

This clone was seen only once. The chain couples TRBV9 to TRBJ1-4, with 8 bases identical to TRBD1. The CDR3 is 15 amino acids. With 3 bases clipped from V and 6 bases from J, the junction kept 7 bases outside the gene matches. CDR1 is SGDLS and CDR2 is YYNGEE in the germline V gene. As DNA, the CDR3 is TGTGCCAGCAGCGAAACAGGGGGAGTAGATGAAAAACTGTTTTTT. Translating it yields CASSETGGVDEKLFF.

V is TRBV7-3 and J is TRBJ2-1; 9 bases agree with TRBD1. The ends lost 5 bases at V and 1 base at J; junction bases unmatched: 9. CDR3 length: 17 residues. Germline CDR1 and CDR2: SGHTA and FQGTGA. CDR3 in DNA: TGTGCCAGCAGCCCCGCCGGGACAGGGTATTCCTACAATGAGCAGTTCTTC. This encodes CASSPAGTGYSYNEQFF.

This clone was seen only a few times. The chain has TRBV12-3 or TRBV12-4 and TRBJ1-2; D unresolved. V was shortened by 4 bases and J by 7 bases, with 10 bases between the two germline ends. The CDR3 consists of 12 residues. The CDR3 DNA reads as TGTGCCAGCAGTTCAGGCTTGGCTGGCTACACCTTC. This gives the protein CASSSGLAGYTF.

The CDR3: CASSPGKVGGARGIQYF. The CDR3, as DNA: TGTGCCAGTAGTCCGGGGAAAGTCGGGGGGGCCCGGGGCATTCAGTACTTC. This rearrangement joins TRBV19 to TRBJ2-4; 8 nucleotides line up with TRBD2. The germline V gene has CDR1 LNHDA and CDR2 SQIVND (reference sequence). This CDR3 is 17 amino acids long. V gave up 5 bases and J gave up 9 bases; unmatched junction bases: 18.

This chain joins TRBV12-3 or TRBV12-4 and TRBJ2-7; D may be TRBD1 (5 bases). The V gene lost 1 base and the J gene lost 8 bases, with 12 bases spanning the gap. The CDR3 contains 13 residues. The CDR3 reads CASSLGSGLKQYF. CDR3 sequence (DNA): TGTGCCAGCAGTTTAGGGTCAGGGTTGAAGCAGTACTTC.

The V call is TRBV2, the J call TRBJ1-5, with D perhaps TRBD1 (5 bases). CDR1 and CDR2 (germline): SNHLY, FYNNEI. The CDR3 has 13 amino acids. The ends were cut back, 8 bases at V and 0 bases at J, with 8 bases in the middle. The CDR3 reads CASATDSNQPQHF. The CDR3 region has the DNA TGTGCCAGCGCGACAGATAGCAATCAGCCCCAGCATTTT.

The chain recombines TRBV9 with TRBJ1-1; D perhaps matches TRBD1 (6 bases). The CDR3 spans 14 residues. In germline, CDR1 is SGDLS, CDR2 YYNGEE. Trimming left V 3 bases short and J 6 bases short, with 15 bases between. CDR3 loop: CASSARTAGPEAFF. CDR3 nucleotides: TGTGCCAGCAGCGCCAGGACAGCCGGCCCTGAAGCTTTCTTT.

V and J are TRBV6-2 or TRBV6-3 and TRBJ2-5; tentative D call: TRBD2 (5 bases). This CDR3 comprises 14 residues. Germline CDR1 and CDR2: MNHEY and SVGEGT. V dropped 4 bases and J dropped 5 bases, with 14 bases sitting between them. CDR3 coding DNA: TGTGCCAGCAGTTGGGATGGAGGAAGGGAGACCCAGTACTTC. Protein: CASSWDGGRETQYF.

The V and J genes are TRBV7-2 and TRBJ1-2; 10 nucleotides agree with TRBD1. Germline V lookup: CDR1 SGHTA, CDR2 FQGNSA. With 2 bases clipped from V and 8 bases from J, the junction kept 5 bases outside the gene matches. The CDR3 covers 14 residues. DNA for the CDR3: TGTGCCAGCAGCTTACCAGACAGGGGGCAAGGCTACACCTTC. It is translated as CASSLPDRGQGYTF.

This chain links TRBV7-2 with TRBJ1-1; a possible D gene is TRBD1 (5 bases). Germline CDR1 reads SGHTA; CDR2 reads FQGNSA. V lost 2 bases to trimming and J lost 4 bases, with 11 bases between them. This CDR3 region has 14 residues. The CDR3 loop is CASSLQGLATEAFF. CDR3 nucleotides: TGTGCCAGCAGCTTACAGGGTTTGGCCACTGAAGCTTTCTTT.

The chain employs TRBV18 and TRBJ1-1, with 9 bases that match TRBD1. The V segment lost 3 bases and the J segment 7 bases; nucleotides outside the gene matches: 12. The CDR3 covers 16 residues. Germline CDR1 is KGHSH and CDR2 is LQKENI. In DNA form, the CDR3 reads TGTGCCAGCTCACCGCGGGCGGGACAGGGATTTGGTGAAGCTTTCTTT. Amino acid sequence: CASSPRAGQGFGEAFF.

The CDR3 DNA sequence: TGTGCCTCTTCGGGGGACAGCTCCTACGAGCAGTACTTC. This gives the protein CASSGDSSYEQYF. The genes are TRBV28 and TRBJ2-7, with D possibly being TRBD1 (7 bases). CDR1 is MDHEN and CDR2 is SYDVKM in the germline V gene. Trimming pared 11 bases from V and 0 bases from J, leaving 14 bases between. There are 13 residues in the CDR3.

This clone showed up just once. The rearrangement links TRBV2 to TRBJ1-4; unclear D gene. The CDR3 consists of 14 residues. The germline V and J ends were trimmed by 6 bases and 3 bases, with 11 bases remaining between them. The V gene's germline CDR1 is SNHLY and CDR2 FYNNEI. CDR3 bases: TGTGCCAGCAGCCTGGGAGGGTCTAATGAAAAACTGTTTTTT. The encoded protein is CASSLGGSNEKLFF.

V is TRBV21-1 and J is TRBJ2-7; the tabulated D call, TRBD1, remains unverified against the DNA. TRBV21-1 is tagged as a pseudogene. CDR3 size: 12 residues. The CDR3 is CASSTTGDEQYF. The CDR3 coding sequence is TGTGCCAGCAGCACAACAGGGGACGAGCAGTACTTC.

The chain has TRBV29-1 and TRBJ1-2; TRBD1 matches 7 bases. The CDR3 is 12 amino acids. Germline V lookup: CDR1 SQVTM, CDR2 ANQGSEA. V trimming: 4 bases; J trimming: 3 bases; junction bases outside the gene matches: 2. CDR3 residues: CSVVTGDYGYTF. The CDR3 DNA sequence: TGCAGCGTTGTCACAGGGGACTATGGCTACACCTTC.

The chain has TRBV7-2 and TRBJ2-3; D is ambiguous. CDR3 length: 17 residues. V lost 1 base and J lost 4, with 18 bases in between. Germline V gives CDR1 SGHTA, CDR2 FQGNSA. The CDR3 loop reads CASSLGVAPEWADTQYF. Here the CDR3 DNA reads TGTGCCAGCAGCTTAGGGGTAGCTCCCGAGTGGGCAGATACGCAGTATTTT.

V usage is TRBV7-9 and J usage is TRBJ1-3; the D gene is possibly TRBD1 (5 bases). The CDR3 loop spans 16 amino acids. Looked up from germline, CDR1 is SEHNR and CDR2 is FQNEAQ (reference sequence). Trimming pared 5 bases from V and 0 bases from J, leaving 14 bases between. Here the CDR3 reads CASSLSGAFSGNTIYF. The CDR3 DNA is TGTGCCAGCAGCCTAAGCGGGGCTTTCTCTGGAAACACCATATATTTT.

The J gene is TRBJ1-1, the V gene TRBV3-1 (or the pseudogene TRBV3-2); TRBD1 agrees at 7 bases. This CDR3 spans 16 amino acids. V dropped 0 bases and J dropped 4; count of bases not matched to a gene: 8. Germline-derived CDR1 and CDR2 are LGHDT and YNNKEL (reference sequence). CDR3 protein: CASSQDLRQGITEAFF. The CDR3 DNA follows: TGTGCCAGCAGCCAAGATCTACGACAGGGCATCACTGAAGCTTTCTTT.

This CDR3 reads CASSFNLVTGGTGANVLTF. In DNA, the CDR3 is TGCGCCAGCAGCTTCAATTTAGTGACAGGGGGAACTGGGGCCAACGTCCTGACTTTC. The chain carries TRBV5-1 and TRBJ2-6; 9 bases line up with TRBD1. Germline values: CDR1 SGHRS, CDR2 YFSETQ. This CDR3 spans 19 amino acids. With 2 bases clipped from V and 2 bases from J, the junction kept 11 bases outside the gene matches. Full variable domain (missing parts from reference TRBV5-1 and TRBJ2-6): KAGVTQTPRYLIKTRGQQVTLSCSPISGHRSVSWYQQTPGQGLQFLFEYFSETQRNKGNFPGRFSGRQFSNSRSEMNVSTLELGDSALYLCASSFNLVTGGTGANVLTFGAGSRLTVL.

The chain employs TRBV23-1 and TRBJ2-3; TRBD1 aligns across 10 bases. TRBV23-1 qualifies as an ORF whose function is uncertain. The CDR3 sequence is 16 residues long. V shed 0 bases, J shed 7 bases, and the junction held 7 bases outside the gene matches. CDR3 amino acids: CASSQSRDRGGNTQYF. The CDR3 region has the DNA TGCGCCAGCAGTCAATCCCGGGACAGGGGTGGCAATACGCAGTATTTT.

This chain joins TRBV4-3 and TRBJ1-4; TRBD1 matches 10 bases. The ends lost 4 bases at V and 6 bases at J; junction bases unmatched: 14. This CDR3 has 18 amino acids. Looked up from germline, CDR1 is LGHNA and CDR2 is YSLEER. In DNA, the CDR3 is TGCGCCAGCAGCCTAGACATTACGTGGGACAGGGGAGATGAAAAACTGTTTTTT. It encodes CASSLDITWDRGDEKLFF.

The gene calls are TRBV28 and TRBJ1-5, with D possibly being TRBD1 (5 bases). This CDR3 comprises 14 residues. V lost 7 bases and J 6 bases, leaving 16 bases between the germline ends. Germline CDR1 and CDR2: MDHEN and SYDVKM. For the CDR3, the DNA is TGTGCCAGCACCTACTCAGGGTTTAGTCAGCCCCAGCATTTT. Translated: CASTYSGFSQPQHF.

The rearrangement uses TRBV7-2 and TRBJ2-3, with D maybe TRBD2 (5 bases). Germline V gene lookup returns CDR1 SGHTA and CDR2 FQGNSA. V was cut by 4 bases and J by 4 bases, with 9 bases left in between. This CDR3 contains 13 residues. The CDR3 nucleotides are TGTGCCAGCAGCTCAGGACTTCCAGATACGCAGTATTTT. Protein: CASSSGLPDTQYF. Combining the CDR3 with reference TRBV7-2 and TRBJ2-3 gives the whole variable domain GAGVSQSPSNKVTEKGKDVELRCDPISGHTALYWYRQSLGQGLEFLIYFQGNSAPDKSGLPSDRFSAERTGGSVSTLTIQRTQQEDSAVYLCASSSGLPDTQYFGPGTRLTVL.